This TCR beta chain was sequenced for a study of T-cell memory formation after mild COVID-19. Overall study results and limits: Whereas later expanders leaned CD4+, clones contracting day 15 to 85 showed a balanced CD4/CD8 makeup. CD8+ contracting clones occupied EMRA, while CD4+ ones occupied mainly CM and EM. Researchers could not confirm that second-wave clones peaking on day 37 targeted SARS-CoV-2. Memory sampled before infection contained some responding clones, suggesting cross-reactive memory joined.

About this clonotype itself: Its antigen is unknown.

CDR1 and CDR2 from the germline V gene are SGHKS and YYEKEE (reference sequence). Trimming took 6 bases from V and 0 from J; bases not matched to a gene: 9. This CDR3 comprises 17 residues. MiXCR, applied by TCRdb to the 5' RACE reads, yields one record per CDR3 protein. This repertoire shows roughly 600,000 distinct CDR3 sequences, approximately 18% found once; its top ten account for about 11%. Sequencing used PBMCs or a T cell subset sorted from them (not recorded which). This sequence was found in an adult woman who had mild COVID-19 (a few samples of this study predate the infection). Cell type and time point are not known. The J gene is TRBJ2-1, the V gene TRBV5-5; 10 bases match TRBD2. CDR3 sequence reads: CASTLAGGPSSYNEQFF. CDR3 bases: TGTGCCAGCACCTTAGCGGGAGGTCCCAGCTCCTACAATGAGCAGTTCTTC.